This T cell receptor (beta chain) is from a study of early T cells in non-severe SARS-CoV-2 infection. General study findings and limits: Lookups in VDJdb leaned toward anti-spike CD8 responses and missed private and CD4 specificities.

This CDR3 is built from 16 residues. The germline V gene has CDR1 SGHRS and CDR2 YFSETQ. V was pared by 0 bases and J by 0 bases, with 2 bases of the junction left unmatched. In TCRdb, the 5' RACE reads were re-called with MiXCR into one record per CDR3 protein. The profile shows about 98,000 distinct CDR3 sequences, roughly 9.6% of them singletons. With regard to this clonotype: The antigen is undetermined.

The sequencing input was whole blood. The clonotype was recovered from an adult who was a healthcare worker with PCR-confirmed SARS-CoV-2 infection or an uninfected control (not recorded which). This sequence joins TRBV5-1 and TRBJ2-3; 9 bases align to TRBD2. The CDR3 DNA is TGCGCCAGCAGCTTGGCTAGCGGGACCAGCACAGATACGCAGTATTTT. This encodes CASSLASGTSTDTQYF.